This paragraph covers one T cell receptor beta chain sequence. Antigen unknown. This sample stems from a study of shared clonotypes between healthy human individuals. Notes on the study in general: Several donors held about 4.6% of naive CD4 clonotypes in common. Larger richness was generally estimated for naive than memory subsets.

Profiled with immunoSEQ multiplex PCR; TCRdb holds only in-frame clones, not every one. The sample includes roughly 1,100,000 clones, around 75% of them seen just once. V lost 6 bases to trimming and J lost 5 bases, with 7 bases between them. This CDR3 comprises 12 residues. Germline V gene data show CDR1 as SGHVS and CDR2 as FQNEAQ. What was sequenced was memory CD4+ T cells sorted from blood. The subset is: CD45RA-negative fraction. This sequence was found in a man younger than 35 in good health. This chain connects TRBV7-8 to TRBJ2-2; D gene unclear. CDR3 nucleotide sequence: TGTGCCAGCAGTCACCCGACCGGGGAGCTGTTTTTT. It encodes CASSHPTGELFF. The variable domain in full, completed from reference TRBV7-8 and TRBJ2-2, reads GAGVSQSPRYKVAKRGQDVALRCDPISGHVSLFWYQQALGQGPEFLTYFQNEAQLDKSGLPSDRFFAERPEGSVSTLKIQRTQQEDSAVYLCASSHPTGELFFGEGSRLTVL.